The 25 T cell receptor beta chains in this list originate from one sample, sequenced in a study of blood T cells in healthy people across ages (dated by TCRdb to about 2015). Library creation used 5' RACE. Sequencing took place on an Illumina HiSeq 2500. A second PCR of roughly 7 to 12 cycles was run with a J-beta primer mix and a sample-barcoded 5' primer. In TCRdb, the public reads were trimmed at Q25 with fastp and aligned with MiXCR, with productive beta chains retained. Rows matching on CDR3 protein sequence are summarized as one entry with the most common DNA and genes. In this sample the table shows under 800,000 distinct CDR3 sequences, more than 40% of which occur a single time. 20% of the sample goes to the ten largest clones. Sequenced material: blood. The receptors here all came from a woman aged 55-70 years in good health.

In nucleotides, the CDR3 is TGTGCCAGCAGGGGGGACAGGGGAGGCTCCTACGAGCAGTACTTC. Translation gives CASRGDRGGSYEQYF. The chain carries TRBV6-2 or TRBV6-3 and TRBJ2-7; TRBD1 matches 10 bases. J gave up 0 bases and V 6 bases, and 5 bases lay outside the gene matches. The CDR3 has 15 residues. Germline loops: CDR1 MNHEY, CDR2 SVGEGT.

This clonotype has just a few counts. This chain links TRBV19 with TRBJ1-1, with TRBD1 identical over 11 bases. The germline V gene has CDR1 LNHDA and CDR2 SQIVND (reference sequence). The CDR3 sequence is 15 residues long. The V segment lost 4 bases and the J segment 4 bases; nucleotides outside the gene matches: 5. The CDR3 sequence: CASSTGQGAVTEAFF. The CDR3 DNA sequence: TGTGCCAGTAGTACCGGACAGGGGGCGGTCACTGAAGCTTTCTTT. Drawing the rest from reference TRBV19 and TRBJ1-1, the complete variable domain is DGGITQSPKYLFRKEGQNVTLSCEQNLNHDAMYWYRQDPGQGLRLIYYSQIVNDFQKGDIAEGYSVSREKKESFPLTVTSAQKNPTAFYLCASSTGQGAVTEAFFGQGTRLTVV.

This chain connects TRBV6-2 or TRBV6-3 to TRBJ2-5; 13 positions agree with TRBD2. CDR3 size: 16 residues. Looked up from germline, CDR1 is MNHEY and CDR2 is SVGEGT. The V segment lost 3 bases and the J segment 1 base; nucleotides outside the gene matches: 2. The CDR3 spells CASSYTSGRVQETQYF. For the CDR3, the DNA is TGTGCCAGCAGTTATACTAGCGGGAGGGTCCAAGAGACCCAGTACTTC.

This clonotype is a singleton in its sample. The V call is TRBV15, the J call TRBJ2-7, with TRBD2 as a possible D gene (6 bases). The CDR3 length is 18 residues. Per germline, CDR1 LNHNV and CDR2 YYDKDF (reference sequence). Trimming took 0 bases from V and 5 from J, leaving 23 bases between them. The CDR3 DNA follows: TGTGCCACCAGCAGAGATTTGGATCTTGGCCAAGGGAGGAACGAGCAGTACTTC. It is translated as CATSRDLDLGQGRNEQYF.

The J gene is TRBJ1-5, the V gene TRBV7-2, with 8 bases that match TRBD1. The junction had 18 bases not matched to a gene; V was cut back by 5 bases and J by 0 bases. Germline lookup yields CDR1 SGHTA and CDR2 FQGNSA. The CDR3 consists of 20 residues. The CDR3, as DNA: TGTGCCAGCAGCATGGACAGGGATGGGACGGGGCCTTATAGCAATCAGCCCCAGCATTTT. Protein: CASSMDRDGTGPYSNQPQHF.

The chain uses TRBV5-1 and TRBJ1-6, with D unresolved. CDR1 and CDR2 (germline): SGHRS, YFSETQ. CDR3 length: 13 residues. The V end was cut by 4 bases, the J end by 7 bases, with 9 bases between. The CDR3 DNA reads TGCGCCAGCAGCGCCCCCGGAAATTCACCCCTCCACTTT. This encodes CASSAPGNSPLHF.

The V gene is TRBV7-6, the J gene TRBJ2-1; TRBD2 agrees at 14 bases. CDR1 SGHVS and CDR2 FNYEAQ come from the germline V gene. The V and J ends lost 5 bases and 14 bases, in that order; junction bases with no gene match: 14. The CDR3 is made up of 16 amino acids. The CDR3: CASSPSGLAGGWLEFF. The CDR3 DNA follows: TGTGCCAGCAGCCCCAGTGGACTAGCGGGAGGTTGGTTGGAGTTCTTC.

A few counts support this clonotype. The chain links TRBV9 to TRBJ2-5, with TRBD1 identical over 9 bases. This CDR3 is built from 15 residues. Germline V gives CDR1 SGDLS, CDR2 YYNGEE. The V gene end was trimmed by 3 bases and the J gene end by 4 bases; junction bases not matched to a gene: 7. The CDR3 sequence: CASSAATGGLETQYF. The CDR3 DNA reads as TGTGCCAGCAGCGCCGCGACAGGGGGACTAGAGACCCAGTACTTC.

The chain couples TRBV19 to TRBJ2-7, with 11 bases aligning to TRBD2. Germline-derived CDR1 and CDR2 are LNHDA and SQIVND (reference sequence). CDR3 length: 15 amino acids. The junction had 1 base not matched to a gene; V was cut back by 0 bases and J by 3 bases. The CDR3 region has the DNA TGTGCCAGTAGTATAGACACTAGCGGGAGCTACGAGCAGTACTTC. Translating it yields CASSIDTSGSYEQYF.

For this clonotype: This may stem from a read error, because a much larger clone lies one nucleotide away. The chain couples TRBV29-1 to TRBJ2-5; TRBD2 aligns across 8 bases. The J segment lost 0 bases and the V segment lost 2 bases, leaving 8 bases of the junction unmatched. The CDR3 spans 16 residues. Germline-derived CDR1 and CDR2 are SQVTM and ANQGSEA. The CDR3 loop reads CSVEPLIAGHQETQYF. Written as DNA, the CDR3 is TGCAGCGTTGAACCTTTGATAGCGGGGCACCAAGAGACCCAGTACTTC.

This clonotype was detected only a few times. J is TRBJ1-1 and V is TRBV2, with TRBD1 identical over 8 bases. In germline, CDR1 is SNHLY, CDR2 FYNNEI. V lost 5 bases to trimming and J lost 3 bases; unmatched junction nucleotides: 8. The CDR3 is 15 residues long. For the CDR3, the DNA is TGTGCCAGCAGTACTCGTCAGGGGGCGTACACTGAAGCTTTCTTT. Its protein product is CASSTRQGAYTEAFF.

This clonotype was counted at least ten times. The rearrangement links TRBV20-1 to TRBJ2-6; D unclear. The CDR3 is 14 residues long. V was shortened by 5 bases and J by 0 bases, with 8 bases between the two germline ends. CDR1 is DFQATT and CDR2 is SNEGSKA in the germline V gene (reference sequence). DNA of the CDR3: TGCAGTGCTGGTCCGACCTCTGGGGCCAACGTCCTGACTTTC. Protein: CSAGPTSGANVLTF.

The chain recombines TRBV14 with TRBJ2-3; possibly TRBD2 for D (6 bases). V lost 6 bases, J lost 5 bases, and 15 bases lay in between. Germline assignment: CDR1 SGHDN and CDR2 FVKESK. This CDR3 region has 14 residues. The chain's CDR3 is CASRGLNYLDTQYF. Written as DNA, the CDR3 is TGTGCCAGCAGGGGACTCAACTACTTAGATACGCAGTATTTT.

Here the CDR3 reads CSVVRDRETDTQYF. In DNA form, the CDR3 reads TGCAGCGTTGTAAGGGACAGGGAAACAGATACGCAGTATTTT. The genes are TRBV29-1 and TRBJ2-3, with 9 bases lining up with TRBD1. Germline V CDR1 and CDR2: SQVTM, ANQGSEA. This CDR3 is 14 amino acids long. Trimming at V came to 4 bases and at J to 3 bases, leaving 5 bases not matched to a gene.

In this sample, this clonotype turned up once. This may arise from a read error, as a much more abundant clone is one base away. V usage is TRBV4-1 and J usage is TRBJ2-1; TRBD1 or TRBD2 may be the D gene (6 bases each). Per the germline V gene, CDR1 is MGHRA and CDR2 is YSYEKL. With 0 bases removed from V and 10 bases from J, the gap between germline ends came to 22 bases. The CDR3 length is 17 residues. CDR3 coding DNA: TGCGCCAGCAGCCAAGATCCCATCGGGGGCCCTTCCTACGAGCAGTTCTTC. Amino acids: CASSQDPIGGPSYEQFF.

The chain is built from TRBV4-2 and TRBJ2-1, with 7 bases lining up with TRBD2. The length of the CDR3 is 19 residues. Germline CDR1 LGHNA, CDR2 YNFKEQ. The J segment lost 1 base and the V segment lost 3 bases, leaving 15 bases of the junction unmatched. The CDR3 sequence: CASSHPTSVQRLSYNEQFF. The CDR3, as DNA: TGTGCCAGCAGCCATCCCACTAGCGTACAACGTTTATCCTACAATGAGCAGTTCTTC.

On this clonotype: This sequence may be a read error, since a much larger clone differs from it by one base. This sequence joins TRBV12-3 or TRBV12-4 and TRBJ2-7, with 13 bases matching TRBD2. The CDR3 extends over 13 amino acids. The CDR3 reads CVSTAGLAGIQYF. In DNA form, the CDR3 reads TGTGTCAGCACCGCGGGACTAGCGGGAATCCAGTACTTC.

V and J are TRBV5-1 and TRBJ2-1, with D perhaps TRBD1 (5 bases). The germline V and J ends were trimmed by 2 bases and 6 bases, with 18 bases remaining between them. CDR1 is SGHRS and CDR2 is YFSETQ in the germline V gene. The CDR3 contains 16 residues. The CDR3 reads CASSFLPPDNINEQFF. The DNA of the CDR3 is TGCGCCAGCAGCTTCCTTCCCCCGGACAATATCAATGAGCAGTTCTTC.

On this clonotype itself: A single base separates this from a much larger clone, so it may be a read error. The rearrangement uses TRBV3-1 and TRBJ2-7; D is perhaps TRBD1 (5 bases). V dropped 4 bases and J dropped 3 bases, with 22 bases sitting between them. CDR1 is LGHDT and CDR2 is YNNKEL in the germline V gene (reference sequence). The CDR3 is made up of 17 amino acids. CDR3 residues: CASSLRNFPPRDYEQYF. The CDR3 DNA sequence: TGTGCCAGCAGCCTGCGGAATTTCCCCCCCAGGGACTACGAGCAGTACTTC.

This clonotype was observed a few times. The rearrangement links TRBV9 to TRBJ2-7; D may be TRBD2 (5 bases). The CDR3 runs to 15 residues. Germline-derived CDR1 and CDR2 are SGDLS and YYNGEE. V was trimmed by 1 base and J by 0 bases, leaving 11 bases between them. CDR3 loop: CASSVNGMHSYEQYF. CDR3 DNA sequence: TGTGCCAGCAGCGTAAACGGGATGCACTCCTACGAGCAGTACTTC.

This clonotype came up a few times. The chain links TRBV10-3 to TRBJ2-7; the D gene is possibly TRBD1 (6 bases). Deletions cut 8 bases from V and 1 base from J, with 12 bases between. Germline V CDR1 and CDR2: ENHRY, SYGVKD. The CDR3 has 13 amino acids. The CDR3 spells CAISSDSSYEQYF. In DNA, the CDR3 is TGTGCCATCTCCTCGGACAGTTCCTACGAGCAGTACTTC.

CDR3 region: CASVPTGSETQYF. CDR3 DNA sequence: TGTGCCAGCGTACCGACAGGGTCAGAGACCCAGTACTTC. This chain joins TRBV2 and TRBJ2-4, with 7 bases aligning to TRBD1. The J call is doubtful: the DNA matches TRBJ2-5 better. Germline-derived CDR1 and CDR2 are SNHLY and FYNNEI. The CDR3 loop spans 13 amino acids.

This clonotype was counted only a few times. This chain uses TRBV6-2 or TRBV6-3 with TRBJ2-7; no definite D call. Deletions cut 0 bases from V and 0 bases from J, with 6 bases between. CDR1 is MNHEY, CDR2 SVGEGT, per germline. The CDR3 has 14 amino acids. The CDR3 DNA is TGTGCCAGCAGTTACTCTTGGGCCTCCTACGAGCAGTACTTC. It codes for CASSYSWASYEQYF.

The chain couples TRBV14 to TRBJ2-6; no definite D call. Trimming removed 3 bases at V and 1 base at J, with 4 bases between. From germline, CDR1 is SGHDN and CDR2 FVKESK. This CDR3 comprises 14 residues. The CDR3 coding sequence is TGTGCCAGCAGCCACCAGTCTGGGGCCAACGTCCTGACTTTC. Protein sequence: CASSHQSGANVLTF.

As concerns this clonotype: A much larger clone sits a single nucleotide away, making a read error possible. This chain joins TRBV10-3 and TRBJ2-3; TRBD1 is a possible D gene (7 bases). Looked up from germline, CDR1 is ENHRY and CDR2 is SYGVKD. V shed 5 bases and J shed 4 bases, with 16 bases lying between them. The CDR3 contains 15 residues. This CDR3 reads CAISRGTESSDTQYF. The CDR3 region has the DNA TGTGCCATCAGTCGCGGGACAGAATCTTCAGATACGCAGTATTTT.